This TCR beta chain appears in the sequencing data of a study of blood T cells in healthy people across ages. A sample-barcoded 5' primer and a J-beta primer mix were used in a second PCR of about 7 to 12 cycles. Every cDNA molecule bore a tag from a template-switch adaptor containing 12 random nucleotides. TCRdb processed the 5' RACE reads anew with MiXCR; each CDR3 protein has one entry. The sample lists approximately 1,000,000 distinct CDR3 sequences, under 45% occurring once. Concerning this clonotype: Its specificity is unknown.

Whole-study findings and limits: The fall in TCR beta diversity per million T cells was roughly linear with age. Strong correlation existed between TCR beta diversity and naive T cell percentage.

The germline gives CDR1 MGHRA, CDR2 YSYEKL. The CDR3 totals 14 residues. Material: blood. The origin of this receptor is a woman aged 60-75 years in good health. The chain couples TRBV4-1 to TRBJ2-4; 7 bases match TRBD1. TRBJ2-7 matches the DNA end more closely, so the J call is doubtful. CDR3 nucleotides: TGCGCCAGCAGCCAAGCCCAAGACAGGGACGAGCAGTACTTC. As protein: CASSQAQDRDEQYF.